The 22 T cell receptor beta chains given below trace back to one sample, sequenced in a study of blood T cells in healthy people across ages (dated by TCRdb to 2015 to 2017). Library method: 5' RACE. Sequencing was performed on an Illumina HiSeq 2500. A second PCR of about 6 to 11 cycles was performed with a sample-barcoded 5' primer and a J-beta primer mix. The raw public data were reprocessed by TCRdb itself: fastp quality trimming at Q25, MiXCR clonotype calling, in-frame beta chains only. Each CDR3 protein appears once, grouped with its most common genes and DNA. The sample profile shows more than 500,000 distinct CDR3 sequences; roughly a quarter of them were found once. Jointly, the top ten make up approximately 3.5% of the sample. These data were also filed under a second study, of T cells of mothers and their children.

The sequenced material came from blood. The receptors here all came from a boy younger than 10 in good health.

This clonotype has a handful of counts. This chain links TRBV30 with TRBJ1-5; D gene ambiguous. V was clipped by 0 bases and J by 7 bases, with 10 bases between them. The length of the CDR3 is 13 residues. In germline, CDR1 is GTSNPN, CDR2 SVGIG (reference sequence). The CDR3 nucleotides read TGTGCCTGGAGTGTACAGACCCAACAGCCCCAGCATTTT. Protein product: CAWSVQTQQPQHF.

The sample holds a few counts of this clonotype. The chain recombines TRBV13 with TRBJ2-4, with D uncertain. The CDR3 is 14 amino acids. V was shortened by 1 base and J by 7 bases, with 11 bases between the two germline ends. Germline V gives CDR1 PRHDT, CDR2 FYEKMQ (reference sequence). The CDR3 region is CASSLVEVANIQYF. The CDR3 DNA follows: TGTGCCAGCAGCTTAGTGGAAGTTGCGAACATTCAGTACTTC.

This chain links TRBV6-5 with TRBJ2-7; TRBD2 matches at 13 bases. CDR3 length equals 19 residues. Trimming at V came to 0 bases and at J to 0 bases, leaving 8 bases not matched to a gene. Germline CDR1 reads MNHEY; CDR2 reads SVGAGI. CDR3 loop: CASSYSAGTSGVTSYEQYF. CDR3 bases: TGTGCCAGCAGTTACTCAGCAGGGACTAGCGGGGTAACCTCCTACGAGCAGTACTTC.

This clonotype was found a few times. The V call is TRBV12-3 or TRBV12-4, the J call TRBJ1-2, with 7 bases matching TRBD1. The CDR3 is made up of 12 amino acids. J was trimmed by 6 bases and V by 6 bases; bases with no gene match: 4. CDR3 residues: CASSSTGHGYTF. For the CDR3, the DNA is TGTGCCAGCAGCTCGACAGGGCATGGCTACACCTTC.

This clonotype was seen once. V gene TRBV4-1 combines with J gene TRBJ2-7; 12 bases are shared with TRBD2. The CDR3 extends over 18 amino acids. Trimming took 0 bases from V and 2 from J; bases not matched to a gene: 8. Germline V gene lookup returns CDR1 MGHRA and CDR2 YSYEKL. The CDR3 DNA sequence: TGCGCCAGCAGCCAAGAGTCTAGCGGGAGGGAAATTACCTACGAGCAGTACTTC. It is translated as CASSQESSGREITYEQYF.

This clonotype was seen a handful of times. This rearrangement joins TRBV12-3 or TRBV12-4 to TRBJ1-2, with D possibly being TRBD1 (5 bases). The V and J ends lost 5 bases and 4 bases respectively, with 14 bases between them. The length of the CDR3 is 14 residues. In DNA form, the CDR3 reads TGTGCCAGCAGTCCTTACAGGACTATCTATGGCTACACCTTC. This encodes CASSPYRTIYGYTF.

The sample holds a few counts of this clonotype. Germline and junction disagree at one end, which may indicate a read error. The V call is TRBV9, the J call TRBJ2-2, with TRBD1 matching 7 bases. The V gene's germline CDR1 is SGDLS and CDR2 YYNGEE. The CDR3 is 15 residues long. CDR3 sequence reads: CASSTRTGNTGELFF. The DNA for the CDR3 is TGCGCCAGCAGCACTAGGACAGGGAACACCGGGGAGCTGTTTTTT.

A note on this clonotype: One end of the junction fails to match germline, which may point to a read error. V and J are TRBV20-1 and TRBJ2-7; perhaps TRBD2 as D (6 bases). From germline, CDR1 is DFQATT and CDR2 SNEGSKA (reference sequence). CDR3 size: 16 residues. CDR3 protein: CSARDGIRDCSFEQYF. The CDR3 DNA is TGCAGTGCTAGAGATGGTATACGGGACTGCTCCTTCGAGCAGTACTTC.

The CDR3 reads CASSPPIREVETQYF. CDR3 DNA: TGTGCCAGCAGTCCTCCCATTCGGGAAGTTGAGACCCAGTACTTC. The rearrangement uses TRBV7-9 and TRBJ2-5, with a possible D match to TRBD2 (5 bases). Trimming took 6 bases from V and 5 from J, leaving 19 bases between them. The CDR3 covers 15 residues. Per the germline V gene, CDR1 is SEHNR and CDR2 is FQNEAQ (reference sequence).

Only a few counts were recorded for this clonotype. CDR3 protein: CSVLPTGTRRDEQYF. The CDR3 nucleotides read TGCAGTGTCCTCCCTACCGGGACTAGGAGAGACGAGCAGTACTTC. J is TRBJ2-7 and V is TRBV20-1; 8 bases agree with TRBD2. Germline assignment: CDR1 DFQATT and CDR2 SNEGSKA (reference sequence). The V gene end was trimmed by 7 bases and the J gene end by 5 bases; junction bases not matched to a gene: 16. The CDR3 covers 15 residues.

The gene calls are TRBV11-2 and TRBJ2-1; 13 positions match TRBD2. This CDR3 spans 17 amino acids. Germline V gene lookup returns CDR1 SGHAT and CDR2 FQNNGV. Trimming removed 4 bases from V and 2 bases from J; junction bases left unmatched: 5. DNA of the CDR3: TGTGCCAGCAGCTCGACCGGGACTAGCGGGACCTACAATGAGCAGTTCTTC. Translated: CASSSTGTSGTYNEQFF.

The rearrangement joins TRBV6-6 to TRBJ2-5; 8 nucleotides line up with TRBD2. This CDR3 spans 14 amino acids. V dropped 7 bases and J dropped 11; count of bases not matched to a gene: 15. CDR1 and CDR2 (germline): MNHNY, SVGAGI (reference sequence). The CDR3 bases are TGTGCCAGCACCCCAGCGGGAGCTATTACGCAGCAGTACTTC. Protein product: CASTPAGAITQQYF.

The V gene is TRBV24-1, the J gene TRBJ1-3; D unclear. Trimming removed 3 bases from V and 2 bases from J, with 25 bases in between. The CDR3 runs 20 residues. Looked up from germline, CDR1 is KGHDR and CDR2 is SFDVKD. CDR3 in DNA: TGTGCCACCAGTGATCCCCTGGCTACTTGGCTGAGTGGGACTGGAAACACCATATATTTT. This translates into CATSDPLATWLSGTGNTIYF.

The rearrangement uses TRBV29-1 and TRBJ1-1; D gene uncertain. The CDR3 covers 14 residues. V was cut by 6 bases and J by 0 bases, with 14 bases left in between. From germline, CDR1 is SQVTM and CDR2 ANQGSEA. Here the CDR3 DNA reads TGCAGCGTAACAGCGCGGCTCATGAACACTGAAGCTTTCTTT. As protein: CSVTARLMNTEAFF.

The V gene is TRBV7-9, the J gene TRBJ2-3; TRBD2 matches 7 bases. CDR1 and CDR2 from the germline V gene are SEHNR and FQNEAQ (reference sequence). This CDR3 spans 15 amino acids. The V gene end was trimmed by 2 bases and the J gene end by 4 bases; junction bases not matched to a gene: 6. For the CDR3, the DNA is TGTGCCAGCAGCTTATCAGGACTAGGCGCAGATACGCAGTATTTT. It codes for CASSLSGLGADTQYF.

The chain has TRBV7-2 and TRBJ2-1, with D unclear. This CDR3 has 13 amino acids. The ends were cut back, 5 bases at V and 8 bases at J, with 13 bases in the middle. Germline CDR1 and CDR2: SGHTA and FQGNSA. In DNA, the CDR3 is TGTGCCAGCAGCCCTGGACGACGCCATGAGCAGTTCTTC. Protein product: CASSPGRRHEQFF.

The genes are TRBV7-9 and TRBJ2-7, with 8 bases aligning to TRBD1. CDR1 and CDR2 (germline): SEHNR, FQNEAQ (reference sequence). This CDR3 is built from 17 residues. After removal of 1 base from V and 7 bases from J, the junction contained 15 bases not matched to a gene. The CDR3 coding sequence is TGTGCCAGCAGCTTAGTGCGGACAGGGACGACCTTATGGGAGCAGTACTTC. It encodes CASSLVRTGTTLWEQYF.

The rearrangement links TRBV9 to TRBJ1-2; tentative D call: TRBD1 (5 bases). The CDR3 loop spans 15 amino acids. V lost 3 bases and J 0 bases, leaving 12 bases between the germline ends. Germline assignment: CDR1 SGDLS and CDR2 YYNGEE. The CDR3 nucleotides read TGTGCCAGCAGCGCTGGGGGATCGTCTAACTATGGCTACACCTTC. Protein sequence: CASSAGGSSNYGYTF.

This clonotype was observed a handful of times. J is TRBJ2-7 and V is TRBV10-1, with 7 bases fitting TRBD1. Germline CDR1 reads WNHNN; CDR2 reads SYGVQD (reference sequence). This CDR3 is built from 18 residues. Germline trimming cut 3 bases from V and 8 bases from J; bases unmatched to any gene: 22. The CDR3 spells CASSDPTAGTEVIPQQYF. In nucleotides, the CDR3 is TGCGCCAGCAGTGACCCGACCGCCGGGACAGAAGTTATTCCGCAGCAGTACTTC.

The CDR3 loop is CASSGGPRDPQHF. The CDR3 nucleotides read TGTGCCAGCAGCGGGGGACCGAGGGACCCCCAGCATTTT. The chain combines TRBV5-6 with TRBJ1-5; D is perhaps TRBD1 (5 bases). Trimming took 4 bases from V and 10 from J, leaving 15 bases between them. Germline CDR1 and CDR2: SGHDT and YYEEEE. The CDR3 spans 13 residues.

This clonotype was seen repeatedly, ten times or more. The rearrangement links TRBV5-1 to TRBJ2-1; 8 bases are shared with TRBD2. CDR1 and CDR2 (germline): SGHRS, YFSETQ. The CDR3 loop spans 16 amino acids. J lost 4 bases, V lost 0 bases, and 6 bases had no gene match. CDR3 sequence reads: CASSLGLAGFYNEQFF. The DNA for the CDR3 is TGCGCCAGCAGCTTGGGCCTAGCGGGCTTTTACAATGAGCAGTTCTTC.

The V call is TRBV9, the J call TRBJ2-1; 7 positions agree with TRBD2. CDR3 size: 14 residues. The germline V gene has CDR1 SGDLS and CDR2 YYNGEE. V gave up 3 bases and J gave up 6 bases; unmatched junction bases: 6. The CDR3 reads CASSAGLKGNEQFF. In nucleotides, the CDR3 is TGTGCCAGCAGCGCGGGACTAAAGGGCAATGAGCAGTTCTTC.